Listed below are T cell receptor beta chains from one sample, sequenced in a study of post-analysis software for immune sequencing data. TCRdb recomputed calls from the PCR reads with MiXCR, one row per CDR3 protein. Of fewer than 850,000 distinct CDR3 sequences listed, around 45% are singletons. The sample consisted of blood. The receptor source for this set is a girl aged 5-17 years with multiple sclerosis. Each CDR3 is given with its conserved first and last residue. The D gene is left open where the match is weak. Where a row states a size, it is once, few, many or the class of an expanded clone; other rows omit it.

.	TRBV12-3/TRBV12-4	.	TRBJ1-5	TGTGCCAGCAGTTTCGCAGGGGCCCTGGGGGAGAATCAGCCCCAGCATTTT	CASSFAGALGENQPQHF
.	TRBV3-1	.	TRBJ1-2	TGTGCCAGCAGCCCCGGTAGGGGCTGGAACTATGGCTACACCTTC	CASSPGRGWNYGYTF
TRBD1	TRBV7-3	.	TRBJ2-1	TGTGCCAGCAGTTACGGACAGGGTCCATTCAATGAGCAGTTCTTC	CASSYGQGPFNEQFF
.	TRBV12-3/TRBV12-4	few	TRBJ2-1	TGTGCCAGCAGTTCACAAAGCTATGAGCAGTTCTTC	CASSSQSYEQFF
.	TRBV15	few	TRBJ2-7	TGTGCCACCAGCAGAGATTCTTGGGACCCCGACCTTAGCGAGCAGTACTTC	CATSRDSWDPDLSEQYF
.	TRBV29-1	.	TRBJ2-7	TGCAGCGTTGAAGGTCAGCGCTACGAGCAGTACTTC	CSVEGQRYEQYF
.	TRBV20-1	.	TRBJ2-7	TGCAGTGCTTTAGGGGTAAGGAGAGGCGTAAGGAGTTACGAGCAGTACTTC	CSALGVRRGVRSYEQYF
.	TRBV20-1	once	TRBJ1-6	TGCAGTGGGGCGCTCGGACAGAATAATTCACCCCTCCACTTT	CSGALGQNNSPLHF
.	TRBV27	few	TRBJ2-1	TGTGCCACCGCCCCCGTTACCTCCTACAATGAGCAGTTCTTC	CATAPVTSYNEQFF
.	TRBV10-3	.	TRBJ1-2	TGTGCCATCAGTGAAGACAGAACCACCTATGGCTACACCTTC	CAISEDRTTYGYTF
TRBD2	TRBV20-1	.	TRBJ2-5	TGCAGTGCCTCACCCCACCTAGCGGGAATCCTCCCAAGGGAGACCCAGTACTTC	CSASPHLAGILPRETQYF
.	TRBV9	.	TRBJ2-5	TGTGCCAGCAGCGTAGCAGATCAGTACCAAGAGACCCAGTACTTC	CASSVADQYQETQYF
TRBD1	TRBV7-2	.	TRBJ1-2	TGTGCCAGCACCCTCGGGGGTGGGACAGCCTTATATGGCTACACCTTC	CASTLGGGTALYGYTF
.	TRBV4-2	few	TRBJ2-7	TGTGCCAGCAGCCAAGATGGAACAGGCTACGAGCAGTACTTC	CASSQDGTGYEQYF
TRBD1	TRBV20-1	.	TRBJ2-5	TGCAGTGCTCATACAGGGGGCCAAGAGACCCAGTACTTC	CSAHTGGQETQYF
.	TRBV12-3/TRBV12-4	.	TRBJ2-1	TGTGCCAGCAGTCTGGACATTGCCTACAATGAGCAGTTCTTC	CASSLDIAYNEQFF
TRBD1	TRBV6-5	.	TRBJ1-5	TGTGCCAGCAGTCCACGAGTCAGGGGGGTTCAGCCCCAGCATTTT	CASSPRVRGVQPQHF